This T cell receptor (beta chain) was sequenced in a study of blood T cell repertoires in COVID-19. About the research overall: COVID-19 samples collected from the United States, Italy and Spain covered acute and convalescent phases. Sources were T cells, B-cell-depleted T cells, or PBMCs; the material itself was cDNA or gDNA.

In germline, CDR1 is SNHLY, CDR2 FYNNEI. Trimming removed 10 bases at V and 0 bases at J, with 10 bases between. This CDR3 comprises 13 residues. As handled by the study authors: The authors estimated nucleated cell counts from reference gene primer amplification. Measured with immunoSEQ multiplex PCR; TCRdb has only the in-frame clones, and not every one. D and trimming come from the DNA, and the V and J calls and clone size come from that table. This sample has hundreds of thousands of clones, with around 89% found just once. This chain connects TRBV2 to TRBJ2-1; D perhaps matches TRBD1 (5 bases). The TCR sequence derives from a woman aged 18-35 years with acute or convalescent COVID-19. The specimen was peripheral blood. CDR3 residues: CAISGSSYNEQFF. In nucleotides, the CDR3 is TGTGCCATTTCAGGGTCCTCCTACAATGAGCAGTTCTTC.